A single TCR beta chain is shown here with its context. The antigen this receptor binds is unknown. Base-call qualities are not available, and no considerably larger clone is one nucleotide away. The source of the sample is a study of blood T cell repertoires in COVID-19 (dated by TCRdb to 2020 to 2021). General notes on the study: Collaborator samples came from the United States, Italy and Spain and covered acute and convalescent phases of COVID-19. Where available, HLA class I and class II types were obtained from metadata supplied by the sample provider rather than from assay-based typing. The prospective study material was composed of cDNA or gDNA derived from T cells, B-cell-depleted T cells, or PBMCs. Nearly every sample came with metadata listing a de-identified subject ID, COVID-19 status, age in years and sex. The dataset comprised deeply sampled blood TCRbeta repertoires from subjects exposed to, actively infected with, or recovered from COVID-19. The samples were drawn from two sources: the first 160 participants of the ongoing ImmuneRACE study, and 1,000 to 1,500 subjects contributed by 6 global collaborators. The repertoires were made available in a free public database intended to serve as a resource for research on the immune response to SARS-CoV-2. The research as a whole found: The amount of clinical and demographic metadata varied by source and participant and was provided uncurated.

The collaborating institutions used their own protocols to collect whole blood in K2EDTA tubes. For TCRbeta analysis, collaborators shipped samples as frozen whole blood, isolated PBMCs, or DNA extracted from either of those sample types. The immunoSEQ Assay, a bias-controlled multiplex PCR, was used to amplify TCRbeta CDR3 regions from genomic DNA. The authors' pipeline ran thus. The number of nucleated cells in each sample was estimated by amplification of reference gene primers within the assay. To quantify the absolute abundance of each unique TCRbeta CDR3 rearrangement, sequence reads were collapsed and filtered. For each sample, productive Simpson clonality was calculated as the square root of Simpson's diversity index across productive rearrangements. The table was pulled from immuneACCESS by TCRdb, which kept in-frame rearrangements only. Such tables lose some clones; where checked, under half of the loss comes from unresolved V genes, and the rest has no known cause. That table furnishes V, J and clone size, whereas the DNA furnished D and trimming. The sample yields around 300,000 clones; more than 80% were counted once. Of the sample, around 2.9% is held by the ten largest clones.

V was cut back by 3 bases and J by 11 bases, leaving a gap of 14 bases between them. Based on the germline V gene, the CDR1 and CDR2 sequences are SGHDT and YYEEEE. The CDR3 sequence holds 12 residues, the cysteine and phenylalanine included. Just the 36-base CDR3 DNA is kept, in frame starting at base 1. This receptor chain uses TRBV5-6 and TRBJ1-1, with the D gene uncertain. The specimen sequenced was peripheral blood. The source is a woman in her twenties or thirties with active or convalescent COVID-19. CDR3 protein: CASSSQTQTAFF. In nucleotide form, the sequence is TGTGCCAGCAGCTCGCAGACTCAAACGGCTTTCTTT.